Each of the 5 T cell receptor beta chains below was sequenced from the same sample in a study of CD8+ T cells in alopecia areata. Sample treatment: oral pan-JAK inhibitor, 5-10 mg twice daily. Extracted RNA was reverse transcribed into cDNA, the sequencing template. Generated by immunoSEQ multiplex PCR, the TCRdb table keeps only in-frame clones and is missing some. Of roughly 76,000 clones in the sample, roughly 30% are singletons; the top ten hold 15%. This sample comprised CD8+ T cells sorted from blood, obtained at week 4, from a patient treated with tofacitinib. Receptors were obtained from a human donor with alopecia areata.

The sample holds a few counts of this clone. V is TRBV2 and J is TRBJ2-7; the match to TRBD2 covers 8 bases. The ends lost 11 bases at V and 3 bases at J; junction bases unmatched: 6. This CDR3 contains 12 residues. Germline lookup yields CDR1 SNHLY and CDR2 FYNNEI. CDR3 coding DNA: TGTGCCGCGGGGGGAGAGGGCTACGAGCAGTACTTC. It encodes CAAGGEGYEQYF.

This clone was found once. In nucleotides, the CDR3 is TGCGCCAGCAGTGAAGGGGCAGGGGGATTCTACGAGCAGTACTTC. This sequence encodes CASSEGAGGFYEQYF. The chain combines TRBV4-3 with TRBJ2-7, with 7 bases aligning to TRBD1. V shed 6 bases and J 3 bases; nucleotides not matched to a gene: 11. Looked up from germline, CDR1 is LGHNA and CDR2 is YSLEER. The CDR3 has 15 residues.

The table lists this clone with a few counts. This chain links TRBV7-2 with TRBJ2-2, with D uncertain. CDR3 length: 13 residues. V lost 1 base and J 5 bases, leaving 5 bases between the germline ends. CDR1 is SGHTA, CDR2 FQGNSA, per germline. The CDR3 loop reads CASSLVQTGELFF. In nucleotides, the CDR3 is TGTGCCAGCAGCTTAGTGCAGACCGGGGAGCTGTTTTTT. The full variable domain, with the rest looked up from reference TRBV7-2 and TRBJ2-2, is GAGVSQSPSNKVTEKGKDVELRCDPISGHTALYWYRQSLGQGLEFLIYFQGNSAPDKSGLPSDRFSAERTGGSVSTLTIQRTQQEDSAVYLCASSLVQTGELFFGEGSRLTVL.

V and J are TRBV27 and TRBJ2-7; 11 positions agree with TRBD2. The length of the CDR3 is 14 residues. CDR1 MNHEY and CDR2 SMNVEV come from the germline V gene (reference sequence). Germline trimming cut 3 bases from V and 3 bases from J; bases unmatched to any gene: 1. This CDR3 is CASSFTSGSYEQYF. CDR3 bases: TGTGCCAGCAGTTTCACTAGCGGGAGCTACGAGCAGTACTTC.

The chain has TRBV29-1 and TRBJ2-2, with D perhaps being TRBD1 or TRBD2 (5 bases each). This CDR3 spans 16 amino acids. Deletions cut 5 bases from V and 6 bases from J, with 22 bases between. Germline loops: CDR1 SQVTM, CDR2 ANQGSEA. The CDR3 sequence: CSVPYRDGVLAGELFF. CDR3 in DNA: TGCAGCGTTCCTTACCGGGACGGTGTATTGGCCGGGGAGCTGTTTTTT.